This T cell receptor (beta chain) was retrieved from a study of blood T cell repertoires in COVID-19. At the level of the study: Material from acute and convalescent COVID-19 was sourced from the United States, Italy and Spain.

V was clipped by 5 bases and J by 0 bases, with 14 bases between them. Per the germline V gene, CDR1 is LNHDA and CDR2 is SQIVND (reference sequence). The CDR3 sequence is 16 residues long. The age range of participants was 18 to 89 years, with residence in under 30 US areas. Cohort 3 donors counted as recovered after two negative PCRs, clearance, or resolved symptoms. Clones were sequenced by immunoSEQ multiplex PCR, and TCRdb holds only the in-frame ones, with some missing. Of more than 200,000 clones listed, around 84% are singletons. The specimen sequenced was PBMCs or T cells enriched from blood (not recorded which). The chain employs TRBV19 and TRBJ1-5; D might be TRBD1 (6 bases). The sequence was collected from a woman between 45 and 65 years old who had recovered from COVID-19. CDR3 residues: CASSFRGSRSNQPQHF. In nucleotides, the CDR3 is TGTGCCAGTAGTTTCAGGGGTAGTCGTAGCAATCAGCCCCAGCATTTT.